These T cell receptor beta chains were read from a single sample in a study of T cell repertoires in cytomegalovirus infection. TCRdb independently ran MiXCR on the reads; one entry per CDR3 protein. This sample has 450,000 to 650,000 distinct CDR3 sequences, with approximately 26% found just once. Sequencing was done on a sample of PBMCs. The receptors were sampled from a human donor in good health (CMV status not recorded). Some clones in this sample may be carry-over from other donors' samples. Each CDR3 is given with its conserved first and last residue. The D gene is left open where the match is weak. A row's size may be missing; if present it is once, few, many or a size class.

TRBV20-1,TRBJ2-1,-,few,TGCAGTGCTAGAACTCCGACTAGTTCCATGGGTGAGCAGTTCTTC,CSARTPTSSMGEQFF
TRBV6-5,TRBJ2-3,-,few,TGTGCCAGCAGTTCCCCGTCTGAGGGGGAAAATACGCAGTATTTT,CASSSPSEGENTQYF
TRBV12-3/TRBV12-4,TRBJ2-1,TRBD2,-,TGTGCCAGCAGTTTCAAACATGTAGTAATACTAGCGGGAGAGGGGGTCTACAATGAGCAGTTCTTC,CASSFKHVVILAGEGVYNEQFF
TRBV14,TRBJ1-2,TRBD1,few,TGTGCCAGCAGCCAAGGGGGACAGGGAAACTATGGCTACACCTTC,CASSQGGQGNYGYTF
TRBV20-1,TRBJ1-2,-,-,TGCAGTGCTCAGAGTGAAGCTAACTATGGCTACACCTTC,CSAQSEANYGYTF
TRBV20-1,TRBJ2-2,-,once,TGCAGTGCTCCCGGACTATCCGGTACCGGGGAGCTGTTTTTT,CSAPGLSGTGELFF
TRBV10-2,TRBJ1-6,-,-,TGCGCCAGCAGTGAGTTGAGACCGCGTACCCCACAAAATTCACCCCTCCACTTT,CASSELRPRTPQNSPLHF
TRBV28,TRBJ2-1,-,-,TGTGCCAGCAGACAACAGGGATTTGGCAATGAGCAGTTCTTC,CASRQQGFGNEQFF
TRBV7-9,TRBJ1-4,-,-,TGTGCCAGCAGCCCTTACTGGGGGTCCTCGGGGATCACGACTAATGAAAAACTGTTTTTT,CASSPYWGSSGITTNEKLFF
TRBV7-8,TRBJ2-7,TRBD2,many,TGTGCCAGCAGCCCTACTAGCGACTACGAGCAGTACTTC,CASSPTSDYEQYF
TRBV10-3,TRBJ1-2,-,few,TGTGCCATCACCAACAGGGAGTTTAACTATGGCTACACCTTC,CAITNREFNYGYTF
TRBV27,TRBJ1-1,-,few,TGTGCCAGCAGTTTACCGAACACTGAAGCTTTCTTT,CASSLPNTEAFF
TRBV27,TRBJ1-1,-,few,TGTGCCAGCAGTCGGTTTCAGGGGTCAAACACTGAAGCTTTCTTT,CASSRFQGSNTEAFF
TRBV6-5,TRBJ1-6,-,many,TGTGCCAGCAGTTACGAGGGGAGGCCCTCACCCCTCCACTTT,CASSYEGRPSPLHF
TRBV6-2/TRBV6-3,TRBJ2-1,TRBD2,few,TGTGCCAGCAGTTACGGTCGGCTAGCGGGAGCCAATGAGCAGTTCTTC,CASSYGRLAGANEQFF
TRBV4-2,TRBJ2-7,TRBD1,-,TGTGCCAGCAGCCACGACAGGGGCCCCGCCTACGAGCAGTACTTC,CASSHDRGPAYEQYF
TRBV18,TRBJ1-4,-,-,TGTGCCAGCTCACAAAGACAGAGTAATGAAAAACTGTTTTTT,CASSQRQSNEKLFF
TRBV5-4,TRBJ1-1,-,few,TGTGCCAGCAGCTCGAACCGGGACTTTACTGAAGCTTTCTTT,CASSSNRDFTEAFF
TRBV19,TRBJ1-5,-,once,TGTGCCACTGGCAGGGGCCCCGCGGAGCCCCAGCATTTT,CATGRGPAEPQHF
TRBV7-2,TRBJ1-2,-,many,TGTGCCAGCAGCTTTTCAGCGAAGACCTATGGCTACACCTTC,CASSFSAKTYGYTF
TRBV7-3,TRBJ2-1,-,few,TGTGCCAGCAGCCCTGGGCACTCCTCCTACAATGAGCAGTTCTTC,CASSPGHSSYNEQFF
TRBV12-3/TRBV12-4,TRBJ2-7,TRBD2,-,TGTGCCAGCAAGTCCGGCCTAGCGGGGACAGAGCAGTACTTC,CASKSGLAGTEQYF
TRBV6-6,TRBJ1-4,TRBD1,-,TGTGCCAGCCGGAGAGACAGGGGTGGTGAAAAACTGTTTTTT,CASRRDRGGEKLFF
TRBV6-5,TRBJ2-3,TRBD2,-,TGTGCCAGCAGTTACGAGGGAGGGGGCACAGATACGCAGTATTTT,CASSYEGGGTDTQYF
TRBV2,TRBJ1-4,TRBD1,-,TGTGCCAGCAGCCGGGGACAGGGACCCGAAAAACTGTTTTTT,CASSRGQGPEKLFF
TRBV5-3,TRBJ2-1,TRBD1,-,TGTGCCAGCAGCAATACCGGGACAGGGGGTGACAATGAGCAGTTCTTC,CASSNTGTGGDNEQFF
TRBV10-3,TRBJ1-1,-,few,TGTGCCATCAGTAGGGGCTCCTGGGGGTTTAACACTGAAGCTTTCTTT,CAISRGSWGFNTEAFF
TRBV20-1,TRBJ1-1,TRBD1,once,TGCAGTGGTAGGACAGGGGTGAACACTGAAGCTTTCTTT,CSGRTGVNTEAFF
TRBV6-2/TRBV6-3,TRBJ1-1,TRBD1,many,TGTGCCAGCAGTTACTGGCAGGGGGATTGGAACACTGAAGCTTTCTTT,CASSYWQGDWNTEAFF
TRBV7-8,TRBJ2-1,TRBD1,few,TGTGCCAGCAGCTCGGGACAGGGGAACAATGAGCAGTTCTTC,CASSSGQGNNEQFF
TRBV20-1,TRBJ1-1,-,-,TGCAGTGCCAGAACAGGGACGGCAATGCCTGAAGCTTTCTTT,CSARTGTAMPEAFF
TRBV7-9,TRBJ2-1,TRBD2,many,TGTGCCAGCAGCACACCCCGGAGCGGGGCCGCCTGGGAGCAGTTCTTC,CASSTPRSGAAWEQFF
TRBV7-9,TRBJ2-1,TRBD2,-,TGTGCCAGCAGTCAGCGGGAGGGCCGGAACAATGAGCAGTTCTTC,CASSQREGRNNEQFF
TRBV2,TRBJ2-3,TRBD2,-,TGTGCCAGCTCTAGCGGGACGGCAGATACGCAGTATTTT,CASSSGTADTQYF
TRBV5-5,TRBJ2-3,TRBD2,-,TGTGCCAGCACCATGGGACTAGCGGAGACAGATACGCAGTATTTT,CASTMGLAETDTQYF
TRBV24-1,TRBJ1-2,-,few,TGTGCCACCAGTGCCCCGGGGGGGGACTATGGCTACACCTTC,CATSAPGGDYGYTF
TRBV7-8,TRBJ2-7,-,-,TGTGCCAGCAGCTTTTCATCGCCCTACGAGCAGTACTTC,CASSFSSPYEQYF
TRBV7-9,TRBJ2-1,-,few,TGTGCCAGCAGCTTATCGGGGGAAAGTGACTACAATGAGCAGTTCTTC,CASSLSGESDYNEQFF
TRBV6-8,TRBJ2-1,TRBD1,-,TGTGCCAGCAGACCCACCTTAACAGGGGTTGAGCAGTTCTTC,CASRPTLTGVEQFF
TRBV7-2,TRBJ2-1,TRBD2,few,TGTGCCAGCAGCTTAGAATCTGCTAGCGGGCAGAATGAGCAGTTCTTC,CASSLESASGQNEQFF
TRBV7-2,TRBJ2-7,TRBD2,few,TGTGCCAGCAGCTCTGGGGAGGGAGCAGGGCAGTACTTC,CASSSGEGAGQYF